Presented here are 8 T cell receptor beta chains from one specimen sequenced in a study of CD8+ T cells in alopecia areata. After isolation, RNA underwent reverse transcription to generate cDNA as the sequencing template. Sequenced by immunoSEQ multiplex PCR; TCRdb stores in-frame clones only, minus some. The table shows under 250,000 clones, with around three fifths occurring only once. Material for sequencing was CD8+ T cells sorted from blood. These receptors were collected from a human donor in good health.

The chain carries TRBV25-1 and TRBJ1-5; D remains ambiguous. Trimming stripped 3 bases from V and 8 bases from J, with 8 bases between. The CDR3 contains 12 residues. Germline loops: CDR1 MGHDK, CDR2 SYGVNS. CDR3 in amino acids: CASSDLNEPQHF. CDR3 DNA: TGTGCCAGCAGTGATCTTAACGAGCCCCAGCATTTT.

There are a few counts of this clone. The chain has TRBV29-1 and TRBJ2-6; 7 bases align to TRBD1. Germline assignment: CDR1 SQVTM and CDR2 ANQGSEA. This CDR3 is 16 amino acids long. V shed 4 bases and J 0 bases; nucleotides not matched to a gene: 6. CDR3 sequence: CSVGDSSYSGANVLTF. The CDR3 DNA follows: TGCAGCGTTGGGGACAGTTCCTACTCTGGGGCCAACGTCCTGACTTTC.

This clone was counted only a few times. V usage is TRBV4-1 and J usage is TRBJ2-1, with D possibly TRBD2 on 7 matching bases. Trimming removed 5 bases at V and 0 bases at J, with 17 bases between. Germline CDR1 and CDR2: MGHRA and YSYEKL. CDR3 length: 17 residues. In DNA, the CDR3 is TGCGCCAGCAGCAGTGAGGGGGGGGGCCTCTCCTACAATGAGCAGTTCTTC. Its protein is CASSSEGGGLSYNEQFF.

The V and J genes are TRBV5-6 and TRBJ2-7, with D possibly matching TRBD2 (6 bases). The V end lost 6 bases, the J end lost 5 bases, and 18 bases lay between the germline ends. The CDR3 is 14 residues long. Germline V gene lookup returns CDR1 SGHDT and CDR2 YYEEEE. As DNA, the CDR3 is TGTGCCAGCACACAAGGTGGTTGGGGGGACGAGCAGTACTTC. Encoded protein: CASTQGGWGDEQYF.

This clone is a singleton in its sample. The rearrangement joins TRBV2 to TRBJ1-2; no clear D. Trimming took 1 base from V and 4 from J, leaving 7 bases between them. Per the germline V gene, CDR1 is SNHLY and CDR2 is FYNNEI. This CDR3 is built from 13 residues. The CDR3 loop reads CASSEGSSYGYTF. The CDR3 DNA reads TGTGCCAGCAGTGAAGGGAGTTCCTATGGCTACACCTTC.

The gene calls are TRBV6-5 and TRBJ1-2, with 7 positions matching TRBD1. The V segment lost 2 bases and the J segment 6 bases; nucleotides outside the gene matches: 9. The CDR3 is 15 amino acids. Germline V lookup: CDR1 MNHEY, CDR2 SVGAGI. The CDR3 DNA reads as TGTGCCAGCAGTTACAGTCCTACAGGGGTGGATGGCTACACCTTC. It translates to CASSYSPTGVDGYTF.

The sample holds a few counts of this clone. V gene TRBV23-1 combines with J gene TRBJ2-7, with D perhaps being TRBD1 or TRBD2 (5 bases each). TRBV23-1 is designated an ORF whose function remains uncertain. Trimming took off 4 bases at V and 1 base at J, with 8 bases between the two ends. The CDR3 sequence is 13 residues long. CDR3 sequence: CASSRGRSYEQYF. In nucleotides, the CDR3 is TGCGCCAGCAGTCGGGGACGGTCCTACGAGCAGTACTTC.

The chain joins TRBV2 to TRBJ1-5; no clear D gene. The CDR3 is 14 residues long. The V gene's germline CDR1 is SNHLY and CDR2 FYNNEI. The V end lost 6 bases, the J end lost 9 bases, and 18 bases lay between the germline ends. CDR3: CASSSPQHRGPQHF. The CDR3 DNA follows: TGTGCCAGCAGCAGTCCCCAACACCGTGGGCCCCAGCATTTT.